This T cell receptor beta chain was captured in a study of blood T cell repertoires in COVID-19. The repertoire was sequenced with immunoSEQ multiplex PCR; TCRdb's copy has only in-frame clones and lacks some. The top ten hold over 9.5% of the sample, which has approximately 210,000 clones, roughly 80% seen once. The CDR3 contains 17 residues. CDR1 LNHDA and CDR2 SQIVND come from the germline V gene (reference sequence). Trimming shortened V by 3 bases and J by 0 bases, and 16 bases separated the two germline ends. J is TRBJ2-3 and V is TRBV19, with D possibly matching TRBD1 (6 bases). Sequenced input: peripheral blood. This TCR came from a woman aged 80 or over with COVID-19, enrolled during active disease. The DNA of the CDR3 is TGTGCCAGTAGTATTACTCCCATGGGGGCCAGCACAGATACGCAGTATTTT. Encoded protein: CASSITPMGASTDTQYF. Combining the CDR3 with reference TRBV19 and TRBJ2-3 gives the whole variable domain DGGITQSPKYLFRKEGQNVTLSCEQNLNHDAMYWYRQDPGQGLRLIYYSQIVNDFQKGDIAEGYSVSREKKESFPLTVTSAQKNPTAFYLCASSITPMGASTDTQYFGPGTRLTVL.